What follows are 8 T cell receptor beta chains derived from one specimen sequenced in a study of blood T cell repertoires in COVID-19. Clones were sequenced by immunoSEQ multiplex PCR, and TCRdb holds only the in-frame ones, with some missing. The data contain more than 150,000 clones, about four fifths of them singletons. The sample taken for sequencing was PBMCs or T cells enriched from blood (not recorded which). The receptors stem from a man aged 35 to 55 who had recovered from COVID-19.

On this clone itself: The same CDR3 also results from other DNA sequences found in this sample. This sequence joins TRBV9 and TRBJ1-5; 8 bases align to TRBD1. Germline V lookup: CDR1 SGDLS, CDR2 YYNGEE. CDR3 size: 15 residues. V was clipped by 0 bases and J by 2 bases; unmatched bases: 1. CDR3 amino acids: CASSVGGQGNQPQHF. CDR3 nucleotide sequence: TGTGCCAGCAGCGTAGGGGGACAGGGCAATCAGCCCCAGCATTTT.

The chain has TRBV7-9 and TRBJ2-3; 12 bases are shared with TRBD2. This CDR3 has 16 amino acids. Trimming removed 5 bases from V and 3 bases from J; junction bases left unmatched: 6. The germline V gene has CDR1 SEHNR and CDR2 FQNEAQ (reference sequence). CDR3 sequence reads: CASSPGLAGATDTQYF. The CDR3 nucleotides are TGTGCCAGCAGCCCGGGACTAGCGGGTGCGACAGATACGCAGTATTTT.

The chain is built from TRBV27 and TRBJ2-7; weak D call: TRBD1 (5 bases). CDR1 is MNHEY and CDR2 is SMNVEV in the germline V gene (reference sequence). The CDR3 sequence is 11 residues long. Trimming stripped 7 bases from V and 3 bases from J, with 7 bases between. The chain's CDR3 is CASKGNYEQYF. CDR3 bases: TGTGCCAGCAAGGGGAACTACGAGCAGTACTTC.

This clone came up once. V is TRBV2 and J is TRBJ2-1, with 10 bases identical to TRBD1. The CDR3 sequence is 14 residues long. The V gene's germline CDR1 is SNHLY and CDR2 FYNNEI. The CDR3 sequence: CAWRPGQGKDEQFF. The CDR3 DNA reads as TGTGCTTGGCGACCGGGACAGGGGAAAGATGAGCAGTTCTTC.

The genes are TRBV30 and TRBJ2-7; D unresolved. Germline V gene sequence: CDR1 GTSNPN, CDR2 SVGIG (reference sequence). The CDR3 has 12 residues. V gave up 2 bases and J gave up 3 bases, with 8 bases separating them. CDR3 bases: TGTGCCTGGAGTCTCAACAGCTACGAGCAGTACTTC. Protein product: CAWSLNSYEQYF.

The rearrangement uses TRBV28 and TRBJ1-2; D uncertain. The CDR3 covers 13 residues. The V end lost 5 bases, the J end lost 7 bases, and 14 bases lay between the germline ends. Looked up from germline, CDR1 is MDHEN and CDR2 is SYDVKM. DNA of the CDR3: TGTGCCAGCAGTCGTAACCAAGGGAGTGGCTACACCTTC. It codes for CASSRNQGSGYTF.

This sequence joins TRBV7-2 and TRBJ2-1; 7 bases align to TRBD2. V lost 4 bases, J lost 9 bases, and 9 bases stayed unmatched. This CDR3 comprises 14 residues. Germline V gene lookup returns CDR1 SGHTA and CDR2 FQGNSA. CDR3 nucleotides: TGTGCCAGCAGCTCGGGGACTATGAGCGGTGAGCAGTTCTTC. Its translation: CASSSGTMSGEQFF.

This chain links TRBV28 with TRBJ2-7; the match to TRBD2 covers 10 bases. The germline CDR1 and CDR2 sequences are MDHEN and SYDVKM. The CDR3 covers 17 residues. The trim removed 4 bases at V and 4 bases at J, leaving 13 bases unmatched. Written as DNA, the CDR3 is TGTGCCAGCAGTTCCCTAAGGCCCAGCGGGAGGGGGTACGAGCAGTACTTC. This translates into CASSSLRPSGRGYEQYF.